This T cell receptor (beta chain) was retrieved from a study of T cell responses to AZD1222 COVID-19 vaccine. Study-wide results and caveats: Females outnumbered males among donors, who were mostly white British; clonal diversity was possibly underestimated.

Trimming removed 6 bases at V and 8 bases at J, with 10 bases between. This CDR3 is built from 12 residues. The germline V gene encodes CDR1 LGHNT and CDR2 FRNRAP. Of note for this clone: Its antigen is not identified.

Clones were read by immunoSEQ multiplex PCR, and TCRdb kept only the in-frame ones, dropping some. The sample comprises roughly 140,000 clones, just over 90% of which are singletons, and 4.5% to 5.5% rests with the top ten. Sequences were derived from peripheral blood, sampled on day 0 of AZD1222 vaccination. This sequence joins TRBV12-5 and TRBJ2-2; the D is unclear. The sequence came from an adult in good health. Written as DNA, the CDR3 is TGTGCTAGTGGATCGAGGACGGGGGAGCTGTTTTTT. Residues: CASGSRTGELFF.